One T cell receptor beta chain is described in this entry. TCRdb's copy holds only in-frame clones and misses some; the assay was immunoSEQ multiplex PCR. Altogether 240,000 or so clones are present, approximately 80% being singletons, with the ten largest covering around 7%. This sample was included in a study of blood T cell repertoires in COVID-19. The sequenced material came from peripheral blood. This receptor was obtained from an elderly woman with COVID-19, enrolled during active disease.

The CDR3 bases are TGTGCCTGGAGCGGGGGGCTAGACGAGCAGTTCTTC. This codes for CAWSGGLDEQFF. V is TRBV30 and J is TRBJ2-1, with D perhaps matching TRBD2 (7 bases). The CDR3 is made up of 12 amino acids. V was shortened by 3 bases and J by 10 bases, with 13 bases between the two germline ends. The germline V gene encodes CDR1 GTSNPN and CDR2 SVGIG (reference sequence).